This TCR beta chain stems from a study of blood T cell repertoires in COVID-19. In the study overall: The study drew acute and convalescent COVID-19 samples from the United States, Italy and Spain. T cells, B-cell-depleted T cells, or PBMCs provided the cDNA or gDNA that served as material.

Original data processing: Amplification with reference gene primers provided the estimates of nucleated cell counts. Here immunoSEQ multiplex PCR was the method, and the copy in TCRdb shows in-frame clones only, minus some. V and J calls and clone size come straight from that table; D and trimming were deduced from the DNA. The sample holds around 290,000 clones, around nine tenths seen once. The germline V and J ends were trimmed by 7 bases and 2 bases, with 14 bases remaining between them. The CDR3 totals 14 residues. Germline assignment: CDR1 MNHEY and CDR2 SMNVEV (reference sequence). Seattle patients were enrolled during active infection and followed longitudinally.

V is TRBV27 and J is TRBJ1-1, with D perhaps TRBD1 (6 bases). Sequenced: peripheral blood. The receptor was derived from a woman aged 70 to 79 with COVID-19, enrolled during active disease. The DNA for the CDR3 is TGTGCCAGCATGACGACAGGACGAAACACTGAAGCTTTCTTT. The encoded protein is CASMTTGRNTEAFF.